The sequence of this T cell receptor (beta chain) was determined in a study of shared clonotypes between healthy human individuals. Findings and limits, study-wide: Represented diversity, genetic and exposure-history alike, was limited by few donors.

To note about this clone: What it binds is unknown.

Assay used: immunoSEQ multiplex PCR; TCRdb lists only in-frame clones, some missing. The sample yields over 950,000 clones, 70% to 80% seen once. CDR1 is LNHDA and CDR2 is SQIVND in the germline V gene (reference sequence). The CDR3 is 15 residues long. Trimming removed 5 bases from V and 7 bases from J; junction bases left unmatched: 13. Caucasian adults residing in Nashville, Tennessee made up all the donors. A CD45RA+ naive subset and a CD45RA-negative memory subset were split from CD4+ cells. The sequence was collected from a man aged 18 to 29 in good health. Some clones in this sample may be carry-over from other donors' samples. V usage is TRBV19 and J usage is TRBJ1-1; 7 nucleotides line up with TRBD1. Specimen: memory CD4+ T cells from PBMCs. Subset reported: CD45RA-negative fraction. The DNA of the CDR3 is TGTGCCAGTAGTCTCGGCCCCCTGACAGGGTTTGAAGCTTTCTTT. This translates into CASSLGPLTGFEAFF.